Below, 30 T cell receptor beta chains from the same sample are listed, as sequenced in a study of shared clonotypes between healthy human individuals. Produced via immunoSEQ multiplex PCR; TCRdb's table is partial and in-frame only. Of approximately 500,000 clones detected, around 85% appear once; the ten largest clones hold 9.5% to 15%. The sequenced sample consisted of PBMCs. The source is a woman aged 40 to 55 in good health. Some clones in this sample may be carry-over from other donors' samples.

This clone was picked up a small number of times. One base away lies a much larger clone, so this may be a sequencing read error. The genes are TRBV5-1 and TRBJ2-7, with a tentative D call TRBD2 (5 bases). CDR1 is SGHRS, CDR2 YFSETQ, per germline. This CDR3 spans 15 amino acids. Trimming left V 4 bases short and J 5 bases short, with 19 bases between. The CDR3 spells CASSRGIGNSDEQYF. The CDR3 nucleotides are TGCGCCAGCAGCCGAGGGATAGGGAATAGCGACGAGCAGTACTTC.

V gene TRBV27 combines with J gene TRBJ2-2; the D is unclear. V was clipped by 2 bases and J by 3 bases, with 7 bases between them. The length of the CDR3 is 14 residues. Germline CDR1 MNHEY, CDR2 SMNVEV (reference sequence). This CDR3 reads CASSLGQHTGELFF. The CDR3 DNA reads as TGTGCCAGCAGTTTAGGGCAGCACACCGGGGAGCTGTTTTTT.

J is TRBJ2-1 and V is TRBV7-2; TRBD2 matches at 10 bases. The CDR3 runs 16 residues. Looked up from germline, CDR1 is SGHTA and CDR2 is FQGNSA. Germline trimming cut 1 base from V and 4 bases from J; bases unmatched to any gene: 4. The CDR3: CASSLEGTSVYNEQFF. The CDR3 DNA reads as TGTGCCAGCAGCTTAGAGGGGACTAGCGTATACAATGAGCAGTTCTTC.

To note about this clone: A read error is likely here: a far larger clone is one base away. This chain connects TRBV14 to TRBJ2-7; no clear D gene. In germline, CDR1 is SGHDN, CDR2 FVKESK. The CDR3 is 10 residues long. The DNA of the CDR3 is TGTGCCGGCAGCCATCCGGGCCCACCTTTC. Translated, it gives CAGSHPGPPF. Variable domain in full (rest from reference TRBV14 and TRBJ2-7): EAGVTQFPSHSVIEKGQTVTLRCDPISGHDNLYWYRRVMGKEIKFLLHFVKESKQDESGMPNNRFLAERTGGTYSTLKVQPAELEDSGVYFCAGSHPGPPFGPGTRLTVT.

V gene TRBV7-9 combines with J gene TRBJ2-1; tentative D call: TRBD2 (6 bases). Trimming left V 5 bases short and J 1 base short, with 12 bases between. Germline V lookup: CDR1 SEHNR, CDR2 FQNEAQ (reference sequence). The CDR3 runs 15 residues. The CDR3 DNA sequence: TGTGCCAGCAGCCGGCGGGGCGCTTCCTACAATGAGCAGTTCTTC. This translates into CASSRRGASYNEQFF.

A word on this clone: This sequence may be a read error, since a much larger clone differs from it by one base. J is TRBJ2-1 and V is TRBV27; 16 bases agree with TRBD2. The CDR3 is 18 residues long. Germline trimming cut 11 bases from V and 6 bases from J; bases unmatched to any gene: 16. Germline CDR1 and CDR2: MNHEY and SMNVEV (reference sequence). The CDR3 reads CAGTLLGLAGGPGNEQFF. The DNA of the CDR3 is TGTGCCGGCACCTTATTGGGACTAGCGGGAGGGCCGGGCAATGAGCAGTTCTTC.

The chain combines TRBV11-3 with TRBJ2-1, with TRBD1 identical over 8 bases. Germline V lookup: CDR1 SGHNT, CDR2 YENEEA. V shed 1 base, J shed 5 bases, and the junction held 13 bases outside the gene matches. CDR3 length: 18 residues. The chain's CDR3 is CASSLVPGQELLHNEQFF. The CDR3 DNA sequence: TGTGCCAGCAGCTTAGTGCCGGGACAGGAACTTTTACACAATGAGCAGTTCTTC.

The CDR3 region is CASSGRTGVYGYTF. As DNA, the CDR3 is TGTGCCAGCAGTGGTCGGACAGGCGTTTATGGCTACACCTTC. The chain has TRBV25-1 and TRBJ1-2, with TRBD1 identical over 7 bases. Germline lookup yields CDR1 MGHDK and CDR2 SYGVNS. The CDR3 is made up of 14 amino acids. Unmatched junction bases numbered 7, after V lost 4 bases and J lost 5 bases.

Regarding this clone: With only one base between it and a far larger clone, this is likely a read error. The V call is TRBV2, the J call TRBJ2-7, with 7 bases matching TRBD1. V dropped 8 bases and J dropped 2; count of bases not matched to a gene: 9. This CDR3 spans 14 amino acids. Germline CDR1 and CDR2: SNHLY and FYNNEI. The CDR3 protein is CASLSNRGPYEQYF. The CDR3 region has the DNA TGTGCCAGCTTGTCAAACAGGGGACCCTACGAGCAGTACTTC. The full variable domain, its missing parts supplied by reference TRBV2 and TRBJ2-7, is EPEVTQTPSHQVTQMGQEVILRCVPISNHLYFYWYRQILGQKVEFLVSFYNNEISEKSEIFDDQFSVERPDGSNFTLKIRSTKLEDSAMYFCASLSNRGPYEQYFGPGTRLTVT.

The V call is TRBV2, the J call TRBJ1-2; D is unclear. In germline, CDR1 is SNHLY, CDR2 FYNNEI. This CDR3 is built from 12 residues. Trimming cost V 6 bases and J 0 bases, with 5 bases left between them. The CDR3 nucleotides are TGTGCCAGCAGGGAGACTAACTATGGCTACACCTTC. It is translated as CASRETNYGYTF.

The rearrangement links TRBV11-2 to TRBJ2-7; unclear D gene. Trimming pared 0 bases from V and 4 bases from J, leaving 4 bases between. The CDR3 loop spans 12 amino acids. Germline V CDR1 and CDR2: SGHAT, FQNNGV. CDR3 region: CASSLDRYEQYF. CDR3 in DNA: TGTGCCAGCAGCTTAGATCGTTACGAGCAGTACTTC. Full variable domain (rest looked up from reference TRBV11-2 and TRBJ2-7): EAGVAQSPRYKIIEKRQSVAFWCNPISGHATLYWYQQILGQGPKLLIQFQNNGVVDDSQLPKDRFSAERLKGVDSTLKIQPAKLEDSAVYLCASSLDRYEQYFGPGTRLTVT.

The V gene is TRBV6-6, the J gene TRBJ2-2; maybe TRBD2 (6 bases). Trimming took off 6 bases at V and 2 bases at J, with 10 bases between the two ends. Germline V gene lookup returns CDR1 MNHNY and CDR2 SVGAGI (reference sequence). This CDR3 is 14 amino acids long. The CDR3 reads CASRLGTNTGELFF. The DNA of the CDR3 is TGTGCCAGCAGGCTCGGGACTAACACCGGGGAGCTGTTTTTT.

This chain connects TRBV5-1 to TRBJ2-7; the match to TRBD2 covers 7 bases. CDR1 SGHRS and CDR2 YFSETQ come from the germline V gene. This CDR3 has 14 amino acids. J lost 7 bases, V lost 2 bases, and 9 bases had no gene match. The DNA for the CDR3 is TGCGCCAGCAGCTTCGGGGAGGGTGTAGGAGAGCAGTACTTC. Amino acids: CASSFGEGVGEQYF.

V gene TRBV30 combines with J gene TRBJ2-3; D is possibly TRBD2 (6 bases). Between the trimmed V and J ends, which lost 2 bases and 3 bases, there was a span of 12 bases. The CDR3 is 14 residues long. Germline CDR1 and CDR2: GTSNPN and SVGIG (reference sequence). The CDR3 region is CAWSRGTRTDTQYF. DNA for the CDR3: TGTGCCTGGAGTCGGGGGACCAGAACAGATACGCAGTATTTT.

V and J are TRBV7-2 and TRBJ2-1; D not resolved. V gave up 0 bases and J gave up 8 bases, with 8 bases separating them. The CDR3 contains 13 residues. The V gene's germline CDR1 is SGHTA and CDR2 FQGNSA. The CDR3 loop is CASSLAGLDEQFF. The CDR3 DNA sequence: TGTGCCAGCAGCTTAGCCGGGCTGGATGAGCAGTTCTTC.

A remark on this clone: With a much larger clone just one base away, this may be a read error. The chain couples TRBV19 to TRBJ2-1; D gene ambiguous. Trimming removed 3 bases from V and 3 bases from J, with 9 bases in between. Germline lookup yields CDR1 LNHDA and CDR2 SQIVND (reference sequence). CDR3 length equals 14 residues. CDR3 region: CASSIVTDYNEQFF. The CDR3 region has the DNA TGTGCCAGTAGTATTGTGACGGACTACAATGAGCAGTTCTTC.

This sequence joins TRBV18 and TRBJ2-6; the match to TRBD2 covers 11 bases. V was clipped by 4 bases and J by 3 bases; unmatched bases: 11. The CDR3 length is 19 residues. The V gene's germline CDR1 is KGHSH and CDR2 LQKENI. The CDR3 loop reads CASSHGIAGGPRGANVLTF. The CDR3 region has the DNA TGTGCCAGCTCACACGGGATAGCGGGAGGGCCGCGTGGGGCCAACGTCCTGACTTTC.

This clone was seen a single time. Just one base apart from a much larger clone, this may be a read error. V is TRBV10-3 and J is TRBJ2-1, with D perhaps matching TRBD1 (5 bases). The CDR3 runs to 15 residues. Germline V CDR1 and CDR2: ENHRY, SYGVKD. Trimming removed 11 bases at V and 0 bases at J, with 17 bases between. CDR3 in amino acids: CAARSDRSSYNEQFF. The CDR3 coding sequence is TGTGCCGCCCGGTCAGACAGAAGCTCCTACAATGAGCAGTTCTTC.

Here the CDR3 DNA reads TGTGCCAGCAGTGTGGTACAGGGGAATGGCTACACCTTC. It codes for CASSVVQGNGYTF. The genes are TRBV2 and TRBJ1-2; TRBD1 agrees at 7 bases. This CDR3 comprises 13 residues. V was pared by 4 bases and J by 6 bases, with 5 bases of the junction left unmatched. Germline lookup yields CDR1 SNHLY and CDR2 FYNNEI.

In regard to this clone: The likely explanation is a read error, given a far larger clone one base away. The chain links TRBV10-3 to TRBJ2-5; 10 positions agree with TRBD1. The CDR3 is 14 residues long. V gave up 4 bases and J gave up 9 bases; unmatched junction bases: 8. Germline V gene sequence: CDR1 ENHRY, CDR2 SYGVKD. The CDR3 sequence is CAISVLGQGLPQYF. CDR3 coding DNA: TGTGCCATCAGTGTCCTGGGACAGGGGCTTCCCCAGTACTTC.

The chain couples TRBV16 to TRBJ1-5; D may be TRBD1 (6 bases). The CDR3 spans 15 residues. V dropped 3 bases and J dropped 3 bases, with 12 bases sitting between them. Germline-derived CDR1 and CDR2 are KGHSY and FQNENV. This CDR3 reads CASSHATGYNQPQHF. CDR3 sequence (DNA): TGTGCCAGCAGCCACGCCACAGGGTACAATCAGCCCCAGCATTTT.

Concerning this clone: A read error is the likely source, as a far larger clone sits one nucleotide away. The V and J genes are TRBV28 and TRBJ1-1; perhaps TRBD1 as D (6 bases). The V gene's germline CDR1 is MDHEN and CDR2 SYDVKM. V was trimmed by 6 bases and J by 4 bases, leaving 15 bases between them. The CDR3 is 14 amino acids. The CDR3 DNA reads TGTGCCAGCAGCCGCGGGGGGCTGAGCACTGAAGCTTTCTTT. Encoded protein: CASSRGGLSTEAFF.

This chain uses TRBV2 with TRBJ2-7, with D unclear. Germline-derived CDR1 and CDR2 are SNHLY and FYNNEI. With 4 bases removed from V and 5 bases from J, the gap between germline ends came to 9 bases. The CDR3 loop spans 12 amino acids. CDR3 sequence reads: CASSVQDDEQYF. The CDR3 region has the DNA TGTGCCAGCAGTGTACAAGATGACGAGCAGTACTTC.

V and J are TRBV7-2 and TRBJ1-4, with D possibly TRBD1 on 5 matching bases. Trimming took off 7 bases at V and 8 bases at J, with 20 bases between the two ends. This CDR3 has 15 residues. Germline V gene data show CDR1 as SGHTA and CDR2 as FQGNSA. The CDR3: CASNSPLGAGEKLFF. The CDR3 coding sequence is TGTGCCAGCAACTCCCCCCTCGGGGCCGGAGAAAAACTGTTTTTT.

V gene TRBV7-2 combines with J gene TRBJ2-6, with no clear D. This CDR3 has 16 amino acids. Trimming took off 1 base at V and 0 bases at J, with 7 bases between the two ends. CDR1 is SGHTA, CDR2 FQGNSA, per germline. DNA for the CDR3: TGTGCCAGCAGCTTAGTAGGCGGCTCTGGGGCCAACGTCCTGACTTTC. It yields the protein CASSLVGGSGANVLTF.

The V gene is TRBV30, the J gene TRBJ2-7; 7 bases are shared with TRBD1. The CDR3 runs 13 residues. The V and J ends lost 3 bases and 4 bases, in that order; junction bases with no gene match: 6. The germline V gene encodes CDR1 GTSNPN and CDR2 SVGIG (reference sequence). This CDR3 reads CAWSDPRGYEQYF. CDR3 sequence (DNA): TGTGCCTGGAGCGACCCCAGGGGGTACGAGCAGTACTTC.

V gene TRBV5-1 combines with J gene TRBJ2-5; the D is unclear. This CDR3 spans 14 amino acids. Germline loops: CDR1 SGHRS, CDR2 YFSETQ. V was pared by 0 bases and J by 5 bases, with 11 bases between. The CDR3 DNA is TGCGCCAGCAGCTTGGGTGACCCGAGGGAGACCCAGTACTTC. Translated: CASSLGDPRETQYF. Full variable domain (rest looked up from reference TRBV5-1 and TRBJ2-5): KAGVTQTPRYLIKTRGQQVTLSCSPISGHRSVSWYQQTPGQGLQFLFEYFSETQRNKGNFPGRFSGRQFSNSRSEMNVSTLELGDSALYLCASSLGDPRETQYFGPGTRLLVL.

This clone appeared once. The genes are TRBV7-8 and TRBJ1-5; D unclear. CDR1 is SGHVS and CDR2 is FQNEAQ in the germline V gene. The V end was cut by 4 bases, the J end by 0 bases, with 10 bases between. The CDR3 covers 15 residues. CDR3: CASSYFGDSNQPQHF. The DNA for the CDR3 is TGTGCCAGCAGCTATTTCGGGGATAGCAATCAGCCCCAGCATTTT.

This sequence joins TRBV30 and TRBJ2-5; D not certain. Germline V CDR1 and CDR2: GTSNPN, SVGIG (reference sequence). Trimming shortened V by 4 bases and J by 5 bases, and 8 bases separated the two germline ends. CDR3 length: 11 residues. The CDR3 here is CAWMPGETQYF. The CDR3 coding sequence is TGTGCCTGGATGCCTGGGGAGACCCAGTACTTC.

The sample holds one count of this clone. The V and J genes are TRBV5-1 and TRBJ1-2, with 7 bases identical to TRBD1. The V segment lost 3 bases and the J segment 4 bases; nucleotides outside the gene matches: 6. The germline V gene encodes CDR1 SGHRS and CDR2 YFSETQ. There are 14 residues in the CDR3. Here the CDR3 reads CASSSETGSYGYTF. CDR3 nucleotides: TGCGCCAGCAGCTCGGAGACAGGGTCCTATGGCTACACCTTC.